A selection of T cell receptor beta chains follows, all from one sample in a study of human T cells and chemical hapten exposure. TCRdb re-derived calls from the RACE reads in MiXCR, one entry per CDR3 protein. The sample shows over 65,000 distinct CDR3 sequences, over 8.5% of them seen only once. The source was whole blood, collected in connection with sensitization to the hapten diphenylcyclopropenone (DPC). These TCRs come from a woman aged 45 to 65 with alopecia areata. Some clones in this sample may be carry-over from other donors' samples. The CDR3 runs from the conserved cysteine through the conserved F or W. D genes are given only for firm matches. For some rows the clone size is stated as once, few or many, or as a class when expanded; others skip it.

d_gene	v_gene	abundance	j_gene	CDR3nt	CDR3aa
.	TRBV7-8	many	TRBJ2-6	TGTGCCAGCAGCCCACGAACCCAACGCTCTGGGGCCAACGTCCTGACTTTC	CASSPRTQRSGANVLTF
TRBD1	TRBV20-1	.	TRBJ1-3	TGCAGTGCTAGTCCACCCGGGAGGGACAGGCTCTCTGGAAACACCATATATTTT	CSASPPGRDRLSGNTIYF
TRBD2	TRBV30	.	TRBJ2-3	TGTGCCTGGACCCCTGGACGGGGGGGGCCGAATACGCAGTATTTT	CAWTPGRGGPNTQYF
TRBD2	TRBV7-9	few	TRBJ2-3	TGTGCCAGCAGCTTACCAACTAGCGGGGACACAGATACGCAGTATTTT	CASSLPTSGDTDTQYF
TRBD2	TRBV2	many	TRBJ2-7	TGTGCCAGAAGAGGACTAGCGGCCTACGAGCAGTACTTC	CARRGLAAYEQYF
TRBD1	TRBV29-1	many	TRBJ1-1	TGCAGCGTTGAAGGCGTGGGACAGGGGGCTTTCTTT	CSVEGVGQGAFF
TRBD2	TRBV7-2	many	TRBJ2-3	TGTGCCAGCAGCTTGGCTAGCGGAAACACAGATACGCAGTATTTT	CASSLASGNTDTQYF
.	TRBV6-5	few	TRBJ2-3	TGTGCCAGCAGTACCCCGGGACGCCCTGGCACAGATACGCAGTATTTT	CASSTPGRPGTDTQYF
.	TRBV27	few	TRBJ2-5	TGTGCCAGCAGTTTTGTTTCGGCTCAGGGGTACCAAGAGACCCAGTACTTC	CASSFVSAQGYQETQYF
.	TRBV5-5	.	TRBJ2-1	TGTGCCAGCAGCTTGGGGCGGGTAAGCTACAATGAGCAGTTCTTC	CASSLGRVSYNEQFF
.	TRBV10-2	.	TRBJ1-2	TGCGCCAGCAGCGAAGGGCAACGCTATGGCTACACCTTC	CASSEGQRYGYTF
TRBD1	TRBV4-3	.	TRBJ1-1	TGCGCCAGCAGCCAGAGCTCCGGGACAGGTCGCTTTAGAGCTTTCTTT	CASSQSSGTGRFRAFF
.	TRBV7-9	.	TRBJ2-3	TGTGCCAGCAGCCCGGGGAGGGGGCGCCCAGATACGCAGTATTTT	CASSPGRGRPDTQYF
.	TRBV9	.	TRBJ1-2	TGTGCCAGCAGCGGCGACAGGACTAGCTATGGCTACACCTTC	CASSGDRTSYGYTF
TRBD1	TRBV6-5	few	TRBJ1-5	TGTGCCAGCAGTAAAAGGACAGGGCCCCTCAATCAGCCCCAGCATTTT	CASSKRTGPLNQPQHF
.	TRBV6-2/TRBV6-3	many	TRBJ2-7	TGTGCCAGCAGTTACTCCGGAGGGGTCTACGAGCAGTACTTC	CASSYSGGVYEQYF
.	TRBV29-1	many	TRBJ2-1	TGCAGCTGTCGAAGGGGATCCTACAATGAGCAGTTCTTC	CSCRRGSYNEQFF
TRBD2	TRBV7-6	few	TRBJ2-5	TGTGCCAGCAGCCCCCGAGGAGCGGGGGCCTCCCTAGAGACCCAGTACTTC	CASSPRGAGASLETQYF
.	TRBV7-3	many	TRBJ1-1	TGTGCCAGCGCGGACGGGAGAAACACTGAAGCTTTCTTT	CASADGRNTEAFF
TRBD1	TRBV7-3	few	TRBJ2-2	TGTGCCAGCAGCTTTACAGGGGGCACCACCGGGGAGCTGTTTTTT	CASSFTGGTTGELFF
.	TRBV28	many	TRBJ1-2	TGTGCCAGCAGATCCACCTTCTACAGGGTCGAGCGAGGCTACACCTTC	CASRSTFYRVERGYTF
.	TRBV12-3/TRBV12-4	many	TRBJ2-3	TGTGCCAGCAGTAGGGCCTTGGGAGATACGCAGTATTTT	CASSRALGDTQYF
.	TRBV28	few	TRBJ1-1	TGTGCCAGCAGTTCACACCCCCTTGAAGCTTTCTTT	CASSSHPLEAFF
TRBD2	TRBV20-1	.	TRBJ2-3	TGCAGTGCTAGGCCGCTCGGTCGACTAGCGGGGACAGATACGCAGTATTTT	CSARPLGRLAGTDTQYF
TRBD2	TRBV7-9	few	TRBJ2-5	TGTGCCAGCAGCTTATCTAGCGGGAGGGCTAGGACCCAGTACTTC	CASSLSSGRARTQYF
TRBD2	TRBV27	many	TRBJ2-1	TGTGCCAGCAGTTTATCGACTAGCAGCTCCTACAATGAGCAGTTCTTC	CASSLSTSSSYNEQFF
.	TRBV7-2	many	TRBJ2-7	TGTGCCAGCAGCCTAGGCCGAGATTACGAGCAGTACTTC	CASSLGRDYEQYF
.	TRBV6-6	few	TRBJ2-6	TGTGCCAGCAGTTATTCTCCCTCTCCCGCTGGGGCCAACGTCCTGACTTTC	CASSYSPSPAGANVLTF
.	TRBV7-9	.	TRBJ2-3	TGTGCCAGCAGCCCCTGGGTGAGCCTCTCAGATACGCAGTATTTT	CASSPWVSLSDTQYF
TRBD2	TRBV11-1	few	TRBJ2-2	TGTGCCAGCAGCTTGACGGGGACTAGTAACACCGGGGAGCTGTTTTTT	CASSLTGTSNTGELFF
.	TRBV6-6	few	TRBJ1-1	TGTGCCAGCAGTTCTGAAGCTTTCTTT	CASSSEAFF
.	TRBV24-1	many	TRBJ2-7	TGTGCCACCAGTGATTCCCGACAATCGTCCTACGAGCAGTACTTC	CATSDSRQSSYEQYF
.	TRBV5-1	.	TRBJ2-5	TGCGCCAGCAGCTTGGTCTCAGCGGTTGGTGAGACCCAGTACTTC	CASSLVSAVGETQYF
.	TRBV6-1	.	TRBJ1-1	TGTGCCAGCAGTCCTCAGACAGGAAGGGCTTTCTTT	CASSPQTGRAFF
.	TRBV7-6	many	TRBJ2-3	TGTGCCAGCAGCAACAGGCTAGCGGATACGCAGTATTTT	CASSNRLADTQYF
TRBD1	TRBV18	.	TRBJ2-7	TGTGCCAGCTCACCGGACAGGGCGCCGGTCGAGCAGTACTTC	CASSPDRAPVEQYF
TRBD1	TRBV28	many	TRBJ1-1	TGTGCCAGCAGTTTAACGGACCGAAGGACAGGGTCTGAAGCTTTCTTT	CASSLTDRRTGSEAFF
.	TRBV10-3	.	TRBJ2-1	TGTGCCATCAGTGAGTCCGGGAAATACAATGAGCAGTTCTTC	CAISESGKYNEQFF
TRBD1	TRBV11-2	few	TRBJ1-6	TGTGCCAGCAGCTTAACAGGGGGATCACCCCTCCACTTT	CASSLTGGSPLHF
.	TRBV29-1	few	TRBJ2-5	TGCAGCGCCGTCCGGGAGACCCAGTACTTC	CSAVRETQYF
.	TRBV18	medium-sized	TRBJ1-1	TGTGCCAGCTCACCTAAGCAGGGAGGAGGGAACACTGAAGCTTTCTTT	CASSPKQGGGNTEAFF
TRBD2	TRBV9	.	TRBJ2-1	TGTGCCAGCAGCGCCCTTCTAGCGGGATACAATGAGCAGTTCTTC	CASSALLAGYNEQFF
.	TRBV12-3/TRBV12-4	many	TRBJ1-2	TGTGCCAGCAGTTTTAGCCCTAACTATGGCTACACCTTC	CASSFSPNYGYTF
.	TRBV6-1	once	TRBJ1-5	TGTGCCACCACCAGGGGATGGAATCAGCCCCAGCATTTT	CATTRGWNQPQHF
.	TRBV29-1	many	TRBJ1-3	TGCAGCGTTGCCAGAGGTAACACCATATATTTT	CSVARGNTIYF
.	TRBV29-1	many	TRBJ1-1	TGCAGCGTTGAAGATCGTGGGACCCTCCGGTTCTTT	CSVEDRGTLRFF
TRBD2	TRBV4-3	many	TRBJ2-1	TGCGCCAGCAGCCTTCAGACTAGCGGGGGGCCCCGGGAGCAGTTCTTC	CASSLQTSGGPREQFF
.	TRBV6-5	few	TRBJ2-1	TGTGCCAGCAGTAGTCTCTTAAGCTCCTACAATGAGCAGTTCTTC	CASSSLLSSYNEQFF
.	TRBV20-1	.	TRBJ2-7	TGCAGTGCTACAATAGCGGCGACCTACGAGCAGTACTTC	CSATIAATYEQYF
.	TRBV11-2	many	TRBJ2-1	TGTGCCAGCAGCCCACACAATGAGCAGTTCTTC	CASSPHNEQFF
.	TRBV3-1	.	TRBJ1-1	TGTGCCAGCAGCCAAGAGCAAGACACTGAAGCTTTCTTT	CASSQEQDTEAFF
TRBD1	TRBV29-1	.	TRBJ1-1	TGCAGCGTTTGGGACAGGTGGAACACTGAAGCTTTCTTT	CSVWDRWNTEAFF
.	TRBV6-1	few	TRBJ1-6	TGTGCCAGCATCCACAGAAACAGCTCCGGGTTTTTGGGTTCACCCCTCCACTTT	CASIHRNSSGFLGSPLHF
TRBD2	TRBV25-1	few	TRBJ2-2	TGTGCCAGCAGTGAGTCCGGGACTAGCTATTCCGGGGAGCTGTTTTTT	CASSESGTSYSGELFF
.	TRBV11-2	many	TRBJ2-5	TGTGCCAGCAGCTCGCTGTCCCGGGACTTTGAGACCCAGTACTTC	CASSSLSRDFETQYF
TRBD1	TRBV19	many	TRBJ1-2	TGTGCCAGTAGTCGCGGACAGGGGACCTTAGGCTACACCTTC	CASSRGQGTLGYTF
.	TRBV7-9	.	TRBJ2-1	TGTGCCAGCACCCAGACTGAGACCTACAATGAGCAGTTCTTC	CASTQTETYNEQFF
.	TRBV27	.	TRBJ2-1	TGTGCCAGCAGTTATGCGGGCGCCTCCTACAATGAGCAGTTCTTC	CASSYAGASYNEQFF
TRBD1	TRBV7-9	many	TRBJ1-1	TGTGCCAGCAGCTTAGTAGGGGGCCGGGAAGAAGCTTTCTTT	CASSLVGGREEAFF